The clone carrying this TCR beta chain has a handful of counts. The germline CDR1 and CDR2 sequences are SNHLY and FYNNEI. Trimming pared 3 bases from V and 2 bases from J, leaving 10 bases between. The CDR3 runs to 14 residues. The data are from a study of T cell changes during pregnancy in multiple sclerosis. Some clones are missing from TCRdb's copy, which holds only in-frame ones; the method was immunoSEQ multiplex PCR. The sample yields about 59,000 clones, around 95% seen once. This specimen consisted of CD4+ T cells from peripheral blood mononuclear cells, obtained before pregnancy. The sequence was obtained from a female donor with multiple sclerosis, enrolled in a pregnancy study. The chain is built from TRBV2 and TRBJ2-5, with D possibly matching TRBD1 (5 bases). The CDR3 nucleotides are TGTGCCAGCAGTGACAGGGATTTACAAGAGACCCAGTACTTC. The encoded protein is CASSDRDLQETQYF. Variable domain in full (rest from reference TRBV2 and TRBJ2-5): EPEVTQTPSHQVTQMGQEVILRCVPISNHLYFYWYRQILGQKVEFLVSFYNNEISEKSEIFDDQFSVERPDGSNFTLKIRSTKLEDSAMYFCASSDRDLQETQYFGPGTRLLVL.